The clone carrying this T cell receptor (beta chain) was seen a few times. Its antigen remains unidentified. The data originate from a study of T cells in Graves' hyperthyroidism and ophthalmopathy. V shed 3 bases, J shed 3 bases, and the junction held 7 bases outside the gene matches. Germline CDR1 is LGHNA and CDR2 is YNFKEQ. The CDR3 is made up of 16 amino acids. Subjects aged 18 to 65 presented with newly diagnosed hyperthyroidism of less than 2 months' duration. TCR beta CDR3 sequences were amplified from RNA transcripts. Initially, a first-round RT-PCR of the TCR CDR3 employed the HTBI primer set. TCRdb re-called the multiplex PCR reads with MiXCR, one entry per CDR3 protein. This sample carries 450,000 to 700,000 distinct CDR3 sequences, about half of them seen once, and the ten largest clones take about 8.3%. General study findings and limits: Blood shared most expanded thyroid clonotypes above 0.001.

This chain connects TRBV4-2 to TRBJ2-3, with 9 bases identical to TRBD2. The receptor was derived from a young woman with Graves' hyperthyroidism. The source material was peripheral blood or thyroid tissue (not recorded which). Here the CDR3 DNA reads TGTGCCAGCAGCCAGCCTAGCGGGATCGGGACAGATACGCAGTATTTT. It codes for CASSQPSGIGTDTQYF.